This is a list of T cell receptor beta chains from one sample in a study of T cells in Graves' hyperthyroidism and ophthalmopathy. Via MiXCR, TCRdb re-called the multiplex PCR reads, giving one row per CDR3 protein. The sample lists a few hundred thousand distinct CDR3 sequences; around 15% were seen once. Sequenced: blood. The receptors shown here come from a woman in her thirties or forties with Graves' hyperthyroidism. The CDR3 runs from the conserved cysteine through the conserved F or W. The D gene is left open where the match is weak. Clone sizes are given selectively: once, few, many, or a class where the clone is expanded.

abundance	j_gene	d_gene	v_gene	CDR3nt	CDR3aa
many	TRBJ2-5	.	TRBV6-1	TGTGCCAGCAGTGACAGAGGAGCGGAGCGAGAGACCCAGTACTTC	CASSDRGAERETQYF
many	TRBJ2-7	.	TRBV7-8	TGTGCCAGCAGCTCCGAACCCTACGAGCAGTACTTC	CASSSEPYEQYF
few	TRBJ2-2	.	TRBV28	TGTGCCAGCAGACCTTCGGGCAGGGGAACCGGGGAGCTGTTTTTT	CASRPSGRGTGELFF
many	TRBJ2-7	TRBD1	TRBV11-3	TGTGCCAGCAGCTTAACAGGGGAGATCGACGAGCAGTACTTC	CASSLTGEIDEQYF
.	TRBJ2-5	TRBD1	TRBV27	TGTGCCAGCAGTTCGACAGGGGGCGCGGAAGAGACCCAGTACTTC	CASSSTGGAEETQYF
.	TRBJ1-2	TRBD1	TRBV5-8	TGTGCCAGCAGCCAAATACAGACAGGGACTAACTATGGCTACACCTTC	CASSQIQTGTNYGYTF
few	TRBJ2-2	.	TRBV30	TGTGCCTGGAGTGTTGTGGGGCGGAACACCGGGGAGCTGTTTTTT	CAWSVVGRNTGELFF
.	TRBJ2-2	TRBD2	TRBV27	TGTGCCAGCAGTTTAGGGCTAGCGGGACGGACCGGGGAGCTGTTTTTT	CASSLGLAGRTGELFF
.	TRBJ1-5	.	TRBV7-9	TGTGCCAGCAGCCAGGACATGGGGCCCCAGCATTTT	CASSQDMGPQHF
many	TRBJ2-1	.	TRBV20-1	TGCAGTGCTAGAGCGCAGGGGCTAACGAGCTCCTACAATGAGCAGTTCTTC	CSARAQGLTSSYNEQFF
.	TRBJ2-1	.	TRBV19	TGTGCCAGTAGTATAGCCGGGGCCCACAATGAGCAGTTCTTC	CASSIAGAHNEQFF
many	TRBJ2-3	.	TRBV5-1	TGCGCCAGCAGCCAACGGGCTAGCACAGATACGCAGTATTTT	CASSQRASTDTQYF
few	TRBJ2-1	.	TRBV6-1	TGTGCCAGCAGAAGAGGGAACGTCTACAATGAGCAGTTCTTC	CASRRGNVYNEQFF
.	TRBJ2-1	.	TRBV20-1	TGCAGTGCTAGAGATCTCGCGCGAGGGCCTTATAGTGAGCAGTTCTTC	CSARDLARGPYSEQFF
many	TRBJ2-2	TRBD1	TRBV6-1	TGTGCCAGCAGTGAAGCTAAGACAGGGGGCATCGGGGAGCTGTTTTTT	CASSEAKTGGIGELFF
many	TRBJ1-1	.	TRBV30	TGTGCCTGGAGATTGGGAATGAACACTGAAGCTTTCTTT	CAWRLGMNTEAFF
many	TRBJ2-1	.	TRBV7-3	TGTGCCAGCAGCTATGACAGGGAGGTCAGCAATGAGCAGTTCTTC	CASSYDREVSNEQFF
few	TRBJ1-1	TRBD1	TRBV19	TGTGCCAGTAGTATTGGACAGGGAATCACTGAAGCTTTCTTT	CASSIGQGITEAFF
many	TRBJ1-1	.	TRBV27	TGTGCCAGCATCTCTGAGTGGACTGAAGCTTTCTTT	CASISEWTEAFF
few	TRBJ2-7	.	TRBV5-1	TGCGCCAGCAGCTTGGAGTCAGGTTACGGCTACGAGCAGTACTTC	CASSLESGYGYEQYF
many	TRBJ2-1	TRBD1	TRBV27	TGTGCCAGCAGCTCAGACAGGGGCGATGAGCAGTTCTTC	CASSSDRGDEQFF
many	TRBJ2-3	.	TRBV28	TGTGCCAGCAGCCAACTCGACACAGATACGCAGTATTTT	CASSQLDTDTQYF
few	TRBJ2-2	.	TRBV7-9	.	CASSQGLRAGELFF
many	TRBJ1-2	.	TRBV20-1	TGCAGTGCTAGAGCGTATGGCTACACCTTC	CSARAYGYTF
.	TRBJ2-3	TRBD2	TRBV11-2	TGTGCCAGCAGCCTAGTAGCGGGGGGGGGCACAGATACGCAGTATTTT	CASSLVAGGGTDTQYF
few	TRBJ2-5	.	TRBV20-1	TGCAGTGCTAGCCCTCCGCCGACTGGCGAAGAGACCCAGTACTTC	CSASPPPTGEETQYF
.	TRBJ2-7	TRBD1	TRBV6-1	TGTGCCAGTAGTGACAGGGGGCAGTTCTACGAGCAGTACTTC	CASSDRGQFYEQYF
many	TRBJ2-7	.	TRBV29-1	TGCAGCGTTGGGAAGTTGGGCCACGAGCAGTACTTC	CSVGKLGHEQYF
.	TRBJ2-7	.	TRBV15	TGTGCCACCAGCAGAGATCTCGGATCCTACGAGCAGTACTTC	CATSRDLGSYEQYF
.	TRBJ1-1	.	TRBV11-2	TGTGCCAGCAGCCCCCGTAGACCTACTGAAGCTTTCTTT	CASSPRRPTEAFF
many	TRBJ2-6	.	TRBV28	TGTGCCAGCAGAGAAACCGGGGCCAACGTCCTGACTTTC	CASRETGANVLTF
.	TRBJ2-1	.	TRBV19	TGTGCCAGTAGGGCCACCGGGCTCAATGAGCAGTTCTTC	CASRATGLNEQFF
few	TRBJ2-2	TRBD1	TRBV27	TGTGCCAGCAGTCGCCCTCCGACAGGGGCGAACACCGGGGAGCTGTTTTTT	CASSRPPTGANTGELFF
.	TRBJ2-1	TRBD2	TRBV20-1	TGCAGTGCTGGACTAGCGGTTCGGGAGCAGTTCTTC	CSAGLAVREQFF
.	TRBJ2-7	.	TRBV14	TGTGCCAGCAGCCGCCTGGGACGGGGTGGTTACGAGCAGTACTTC	CASSRLGRGGYEQYF
many	TRBJ2-1	TRBD2	TRBV28	TGTGCCAGCAGCCCGACTAGCGGGAGGCCTACAAGCTCCTACAATGAGCAGTTCTTC	CASSPTSGRPTSSYNEQFF
.	TRBJ2-7	.	TRBV5-1	TGCGCCAGCAGCTCGGGACCAAGCTCCTACGAGCAGTACTTC	CASSSGPSSYEQYF
many	TRBJ2-3	TRBD2	TRBV7-2	TGTGCCAGCAGCTTAGTCTCCGGACTAGCGGGAGAAGCAGATACGCAGTATTTT	CASSLVSGLAGEADTQYF
many	TRBJ2-5	.	TRBV7-8	TGTGCCAGCAGCTTCACGGGACAGGGGACTAGCGGAAGCCAAGAGACCCAGTACTTC	CASSFTGQGTSGSQETQYF
many	TRBJ2-5	.	TRBV20-1	TGCAGTGCTAGAGATGCCCAATACCCAACCATCGAGACCCAGTACTTC	CSARDAQYPTIETQYF
few	TRBJ1-4	TRBD1	TRBV6-1	TGTGCCAGCAGTAATGACAGGGGTGGTGAAAAACTGTTTTTT	CASSNDRGGEKLFF
many	TRBJ2-1	.	TRBV3-1	TGTGCCAGCAGCCAAAACACCAGGGTCGGGGATGAGCAGTTCTTC	CASSQNTRVGDEQFF
.	TRBJ1-1	.	TRBV6-1	TGTGCCAGCAGTGAAGCAGTTGAAGCTTTCTTT	CASSEAVEAFF
.	TRBJ1-5	.	TRBV2	TGTGCCAGCAGGATCGGGGAGGATCAGCCCCAGCATTTT	CASRIGEDQPQHF
many	TRBJ2-3	TRBD2	TRBV5-6	TGTGCCAGCAGCTCGTCCGGGACTAACACAGATACGCAGTATTTT	CASSSSGTNTDTQYF
few	TRBJ1-2	.	TRBV5-5	TGTGCCAGCATCAACTCTCCGGACCGTACGACCCATGGCTACACCTTC	CASINSPDRTTHGYTF
many	TRBJ2-7	.	TRBV20-1	TGCAGTGCTAGAGATTCGCCGTTATCCTACGAGCAGTACTTC	CSARDSPLSYEQYF
.	TRBJ2-5	TRBD2	TRBV7-2	TGTGCCAGCAGCTTAGCGGGCGGGAGGGAGGGGAAGACCCAGTACTTC	CASSLAGGREGKTQYF